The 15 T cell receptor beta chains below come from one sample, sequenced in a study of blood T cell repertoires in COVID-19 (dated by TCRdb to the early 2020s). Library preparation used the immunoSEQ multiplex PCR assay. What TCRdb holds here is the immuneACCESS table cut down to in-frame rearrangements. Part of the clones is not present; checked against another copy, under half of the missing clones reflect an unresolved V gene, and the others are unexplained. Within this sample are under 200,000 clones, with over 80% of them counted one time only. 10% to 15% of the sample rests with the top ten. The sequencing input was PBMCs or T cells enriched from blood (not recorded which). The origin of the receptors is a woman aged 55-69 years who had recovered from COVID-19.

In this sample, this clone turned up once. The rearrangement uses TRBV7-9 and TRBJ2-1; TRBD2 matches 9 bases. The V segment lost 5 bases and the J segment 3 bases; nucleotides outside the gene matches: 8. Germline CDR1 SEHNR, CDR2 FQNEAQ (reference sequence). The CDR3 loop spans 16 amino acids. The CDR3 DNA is TGTGCCAGCAGCCTTAGCGGGAGAGGGGTCTACAATGAGCAGTTCTTC. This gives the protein CASSLSGRGVYNEQFF. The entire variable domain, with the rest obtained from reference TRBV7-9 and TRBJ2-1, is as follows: DTGVSQNPRHKITKRGQNVTFRCDPISEHNRLYWYRQTLGQGPEFLTYFQNEAQLEKSRLLSDRFSAERPKGSFSTLEIQRTEQGDSAMYLCASSLSGRGVYNEQFFGPGTRLTVL.

CDR3 nucleotides: TGCGCCAGCAGCTTGCCCTCCGGGGGGCCTAATGAAAAACTGTTTTTT. Translated, it gives CASSLPSGGPNEKLFF. This chain connects TRBV5-1 to TRBJ1-4; TRBD1 is a possible D gene (6 bases). Germline-derived CDR1 and CDR2 are SGHRS and YFSETQ. With 1 base removed from V and 3 bases from J, the gap between germline ends came to 13 bases. This CDR3 comprises 16 residues.

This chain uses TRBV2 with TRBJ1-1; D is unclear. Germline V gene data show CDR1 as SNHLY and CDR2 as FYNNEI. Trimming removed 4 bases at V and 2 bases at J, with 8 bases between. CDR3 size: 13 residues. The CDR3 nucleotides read TGTGCCAGCAGTGCTCAGGTAAACACTGAAGCTTTCTTT. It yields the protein CASSAQVNTEAFF.

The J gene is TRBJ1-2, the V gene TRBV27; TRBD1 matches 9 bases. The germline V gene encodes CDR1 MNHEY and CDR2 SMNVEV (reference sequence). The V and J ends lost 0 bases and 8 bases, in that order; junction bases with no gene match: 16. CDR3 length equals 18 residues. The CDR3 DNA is TGTGCCAGCAGTTTATCCGTCTGGTATGGGACAGGGCTGGGGGGCTACACCTTC. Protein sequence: CASSLSVWYGTGLGGYTF.

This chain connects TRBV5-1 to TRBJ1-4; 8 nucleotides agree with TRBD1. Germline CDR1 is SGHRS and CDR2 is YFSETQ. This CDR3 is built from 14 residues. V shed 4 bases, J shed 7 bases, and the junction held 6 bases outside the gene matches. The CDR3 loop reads CASSPGQGVEKLFF. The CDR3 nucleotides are TGCGCCAGCAGCCCTGGACAGGGCGTTGAAAAACTGTTTTTT.

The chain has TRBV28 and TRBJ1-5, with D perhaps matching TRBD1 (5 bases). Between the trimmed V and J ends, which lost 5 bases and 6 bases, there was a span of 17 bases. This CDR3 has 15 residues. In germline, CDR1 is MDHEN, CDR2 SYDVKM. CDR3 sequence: CASSPGGVIGQPQHF. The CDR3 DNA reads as TGTGCCAGCAGTCCCGGGGGGGTTATTGGTCAGCCCCAGCATTTT.

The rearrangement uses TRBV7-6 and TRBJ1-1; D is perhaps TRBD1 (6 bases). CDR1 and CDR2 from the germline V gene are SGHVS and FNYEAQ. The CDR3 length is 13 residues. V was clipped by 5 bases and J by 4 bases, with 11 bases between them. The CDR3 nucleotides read TGTGCCAGCAGCGAAGACAGGAGCACTGAAGCTTTCTTT. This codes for CASSEDRSTEAFF.

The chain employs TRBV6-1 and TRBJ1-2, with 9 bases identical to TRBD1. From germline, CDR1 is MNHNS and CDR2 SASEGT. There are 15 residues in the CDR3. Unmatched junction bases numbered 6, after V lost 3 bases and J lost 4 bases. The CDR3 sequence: CASSDAGQGSYGYTF. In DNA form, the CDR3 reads TGTGCCAGCAGTGATGCGGGACAGGGCAGCTATGGCTACACCTTC.

The CDR3 here is CATGEGSAYSNQPQHF. The CDR3 region has the DNA TGTGCCACGGGAGAAGGTTCAGCCTATAGCAATCAGCCCCAGCATTTT. The chain is built from TRBV15 and TRBJ1-5; no definite D call. The CDR3 is 16 residues long. The V end lost 9 bases, the J end lost 0 bases, and 18 bases lay between the germline ends. CDR1 LNHNV and CDR2 YYDKDF come from the germline V gene (reference sequence). The full variable domain, rest sourced from reference TRBV15 and TRBJ1-5, is DAMVIQNPRYQVTQFGKPVTLSCSQTLNHNVMYWYQQKSSQAPKLLFHYYDKDFNNEADTPDNFQSRRPNTSFCFLDIRSPGLGDTAMYLCATGEGSAYSNQPQHFGDGTRLSIL.

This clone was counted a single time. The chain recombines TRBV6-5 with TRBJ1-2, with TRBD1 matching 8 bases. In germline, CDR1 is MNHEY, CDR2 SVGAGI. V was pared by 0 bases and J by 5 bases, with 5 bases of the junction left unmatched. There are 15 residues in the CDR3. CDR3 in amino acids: CASSYSGTGIYGYTF. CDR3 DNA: TGTGCCAGCAGTTACTCAGGGACAGGAATATATGGCTACACCTTC.

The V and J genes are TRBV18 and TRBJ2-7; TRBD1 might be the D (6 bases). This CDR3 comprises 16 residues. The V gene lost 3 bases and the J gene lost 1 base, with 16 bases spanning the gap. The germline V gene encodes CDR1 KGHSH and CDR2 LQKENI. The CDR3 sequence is CASSPLGAGVSYEQYF. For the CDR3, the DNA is TGTGCCAGCTCACCTCTAGGAGCAGGGGTTTCCTACGAGCAGTACTTC.

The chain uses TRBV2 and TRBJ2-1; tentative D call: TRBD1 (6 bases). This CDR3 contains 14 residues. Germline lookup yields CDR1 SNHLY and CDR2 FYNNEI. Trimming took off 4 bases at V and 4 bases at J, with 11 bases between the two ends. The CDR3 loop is CASSAADSYNEQFF. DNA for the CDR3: TGTGCCAGCAGTGCCGCGGACAGTTACAATGAGCAGTTCTTC. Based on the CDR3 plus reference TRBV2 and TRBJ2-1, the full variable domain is EPEVTQTPSHQVTQMGQEVILRCVPISNHLYFYWYRQILGQKVEFLVSFYNNEISEKSEIFDDQFSVERPDGSNFTLKIRSTKLEDSAMYFCASSAADSYNEQFFGPGTRLTVL.

Here the CDR3 DNA reads TGTGCCACCAGCACAGACAGGGGAAACACCATATATTTT. Encoded protein: CATSTDRGNTIYF. The chain recombines TRBV15 with TRBJ1-3; a possible D gene is TRBD1 (6 bases). The CDR3 length is 13 residues. From germline, CDR1 is LNHNV and CDR2 YYDKDF (reference sequence). Between the trimmed V and J ends, which lost 4 bases and 4 bases, there was a span of 8 bases.

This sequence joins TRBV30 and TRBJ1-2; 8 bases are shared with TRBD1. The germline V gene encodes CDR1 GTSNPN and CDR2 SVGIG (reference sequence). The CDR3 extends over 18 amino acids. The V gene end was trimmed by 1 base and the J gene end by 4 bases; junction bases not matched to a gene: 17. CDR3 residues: CAWSERWDRWDSGYGYTF. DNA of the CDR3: TGTGCCTGGAGTGAGAGGTGGGACAGGTGGGACTCGGGCTATGGCTACACCTTC.

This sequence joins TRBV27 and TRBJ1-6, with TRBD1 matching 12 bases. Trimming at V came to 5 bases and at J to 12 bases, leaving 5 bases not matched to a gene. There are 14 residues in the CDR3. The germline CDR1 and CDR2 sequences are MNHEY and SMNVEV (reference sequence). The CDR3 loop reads CASSPGTGGLPLHF. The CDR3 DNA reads TGTGCCAGCAGTCCCGGGACAGGGGGCTTACCCCTCCACTTT.